This TCR beta chain was observed in a study of blood T cell repertoires in COVID-19. Study-wide context: Both acute and convalescent COVID-19 samples were obtained from the United States, Italy and Spain. Sources were T cells, B-cell-depleted T cells, or PBMCs; the material itself was cDNA or gDNA.

Under the authors' procedure: Researchers report that nucleated cell counts were estimated from reference gene primer amplification. Measured with immunoSEQ multiplex PCR; TCRdb has only the in-frame clones, and not every one. From that table come the V and J calls and clone size; the DNA was used to work out D and trimming. The sample holds just under 250,000 clones; around 86% are singletons and the top ten take about 3.1%. This receptor was identified in a woman aged 30 to 39 who had recovered from COVID-19. Sequenced input: peripheral blood.

The CDR3 here is CASRKGQRAYEQYF. Written as DNA, the CDR3 is TGTGCCAGCAGAAAGGGACAGCGCGCCTACGAGCAGTACTTC. The chain is built from TRBV27 and TRBJ2-7, with 7 nucleotides matching TRBD1. Trimming at V came to 6 bases and at J to 2 bases, leaving 7 bases not matched to a gene. Germline V lookup: CDR1 MNHEY, CDR2 SMNVEV (reference sequence). The length of the CDR3 is 14 residues.